Each of the 15 T cell receptor beta chains below was sequenced from the same sample in a study of cytomegalovirus exposure and HLA in healthy donors (dated by TCRdb to 2017 to 2019). To prepare the library, the immunoSEQ multiplex PCR assay was applied. For the multiplex PCR, a mixture combining 60 forward primers for TCR Vbeta segments and 13 reverse primers for TCR Jbeta segments was used. TCRdb's version of the immuneACCESS table is confined to in-frame rearrangements and falls short of the full clone set. An unresolved V gene accounts for under half of the shortfall where checked; the remainder is of unknown origin. Counted in this sample were around 200,000 clones; 84% of them appeared once. Jointly, the top ten make up around 2.8% of the sample. Sample: PBMCs. These receptors were obtained from a woman between 45 and 65 years old in good health and CMV-seropositive.

The chain recombines TRBV5-8 with TRBJ1-5; TRBD1 matches 9 bases. Germline-derived CDR1 and CDR2 are SGHTS and YDEGEE. V shed 3 bases and J 6 bases; nucleotides not matched to a gene: 7. There are 15 residues in the CDR3. The CDR3 region is CASSSGQGVGQPQHF. As DNA, the CDR3 is TGTGCCAGCAGCTCGGGACAGGGTGTTGGTCAGCCCCAGCATTTT.

The rearrangement joins TRBV6-5 to TRBJ1-4, with D unresolved. Germline V gives CDR1 MNHEY, CDR2 SVGAGI. V gave up 5 bases and J gave up 8 bases, with 15 bases separating them. The length of the CDR3 is 14 residues. This chain's CDR3 is CASSGRGFKEKLFF. CDR3 in DNA: TGTGCCAGCAGTGGCCGGGGATTTAAGGAAAAACTGTTTTTT.

This clone appeared once. J is TRBJ1-3 and V is TRBV6-1, with D possibly matching TRBD1 (5 bases). The ends were cut back, 4 bases at V and 0 bases at J, with 13 bases in the middle. This CDR3 comprises 16 residues. Germline values: CDR1 MNHNS, CDR2 SASEGT. Written as DNA, the CDR3 is TGTGCCAGCAGTGTCGGAGGGGCGGTCTCTGGAAACACCATATATTTT. This encodes CASSVGGAVSGNTIYF.

The chain has TRBV11-3 and TRBJ2-7; 9 bases align to TRBD1. This CDR3 comprises 16 residues. The junction had 13 bases not matched to a gene; V was cut back by 5 bases and J by 5 bases. CDR1 is SGHNT, CDR2 YENEEA, per germline. The CDR3 nucleotides are TGTGCCAGCAGCCCGGACAGGGACAGGGCGGCCCACGAGCAGTACTTC. Translated, it gives CASSPDRDRAAHEQYF.

V usage is TRBV9 and J usage is TRBJ1-6; D not resolved. The CDR3 is made up of 13 amino acids. V was pared by 0 bases and J by 14 bases, with 12 bases between. CDR1 and CDR2 from the germline V gene are SGDLS and YYNGEE. The CDR3 protein is CASSVEDPGTLHF. The CDR3 DNA reads TGTGCCAGCAGCGTAGAGGACCCCGGGACCCTCCACTTT.

This clone was counted only a few times. The CDR3 DNA sequence: TGTGCCAGCAGCTTGCTCCGGGCACCCCTCCACTTT. This encodes CASSLLRAPLHF. This rearrangement joins TRBV5-6 to TRBJ1-6; no clear D. Germline V gene lookup returns CDR1 SGHDT and CDR2 YYEEEE. The CDR3 spans 12 residues. V was shortened by 1 base and J by 11 bases, with 7 bases between the two germline ends.

The V call is TRBV29-1, the J call TRBJ2-1; D unclear. CDR1 and CDR2 from the germline V gene are SQVTM and ANQGSEA. The CDR3 consists of 13 residues. With 1 base removed from V and 5 bases from J, the gap between germline ends came to 9 bases. The CDR3 protein is CSVEGRMNNEQFF. The CDR3 bases are TGCAGCGTTGAAGGGCGGATGAACAATGAGCAGTTCTTC.

The chain recombines TRBV7-8 with TRBJ2-7, with D unresolved. CDR3 length: 15 residues. With 1 base removed from V and 3 bases from J, the gap between germline ends came to 13 bases. The V gene's germline CDR1 is SGHVS and CDR2 FQNEAQ. This CDR3 reads CASSLDHDSLYEQYF. Here the CDR3 DNA reads TGTGCCAGCAGCTTAGATCACGACTCACTCTACGAGCAGTACTTC.

Concerning this clone: A read error may account for a junction end that differs from germline. The V call is TRBV2, the J call TRBJ2-5; 10 bases agree with TRBD2. This CDR3 has 16 amino acids. Per the germline V gene, CDR1 is SNHLY and CDR2 is FYNNEI. CDR3 DNA sequence: TGTGCCAGCACTGAAGCGAGCGGGGGGGCAGGGGAGACCCAGTACTTC. It translates to CASTEASGGAGETQYF.

V usage is TRBV5-4 and J usage is TRBJ1-1; TRBD1 might be the D (5 bases). Germline V gene data show CDR1 as SGHNT and CDR2 as YYREEE (reference sequence). Deletions cut 1 base from V and 4 bases from J, with 8 bases between. There are 13 residues in the CDR3. DNA of the CDR3: TGTGCCAGCAGCTTGCAGGGATCCACTGAAGCTTTCTTT. Protein: CASSLQGSTEAFF.

This chain links TRBV4-1 with TRBJ1-6, with 7 bases lining up with TRBD1. The junction had 6 bases not matched to a gene; V was cut back by 4 bases and J by 3 bases. CDR1 is MGHRA and CDR2 is YSYEKL in the germline V gene. This CDR3 is 16 amino acids long. The CDR3 DNA reads as TGCGCCAGCAGCCTTGAGAGGGACAGCTATAATTCACCCCTCCACTTT. It is translated as CASSLERDSYNSPLHF.

The chain employs TRBV11-2 and TRBJ2-7, with 7 positions matching TRBD1. In germline, CDR1 is SGHAT, CDR2 FQNNGV. The CDR3 length is 13 residues. The trim removed 5 bases at V and 6 bases at J, leaving 7 bases unmatched. CDR3 residues: CASSRRQGREQYF. The CDR3 bases are TGTGCCAGCAGCCGCAGACAGGGTCGCGAGCAGTACTTC.

The chain couples TRBV28 to TRBJ1-2, with TRBD1 matching 8 bases. This CDR3 is 14 amino acids long. CDR1 and CDR2 (germline): MDHEN, SYDVKM. The ends lost 5 bases at V and 2 bases at J; junction bases unmatched: 4. For the CDR3, the DNA is TGTGCCAGCAGTGGGACAGGTGGGAACTATGGCTACACCTTC. It codes for CASSGTGGNYGYTF.

The chain links TRBV28 to TRBJ1-1; 8 positions match TRBD1. Germline assignment: CDR1 MDHEN and CDR2 SYDVKM. The CDR3 extends over 16 amino acids. The J segment lost 5 bases and the V segment lost 4 bases, leaving 12 bases of the junction unmatched. CDR3 nucleotides: TGTGCCAGCAGTTCGGGACAGGTGGGACTGGGGACTGAAGCTTTCTTT. Translation gives CASSSGQVGLGTEAFF.

The CDR3 coding sequence is TGTGCCAGCAGCTTATTAGAGCCCCTCGGGACAGGGATGGAGACCCAGTACTTC. Translated: CASSLLEPLGTGMETQYF. The chain is built from TRBV5-6 and TRBJ2-5; TRBD1 matches at 9 bases. The V segment lost 2 bases and the J segment 5 bases; nucleotides outside the gene matches: 16. CDR1 is SGHDT and CDR2 is YYEEEE in the germline V gene. This CDR3 region has 18 residues.